Listed here are 11 T cell receptor beta chains from one sample, sequenced in a study of blood T cell repertoires in COVID-19. The protocol was immunoSEQ multiplex PCR, while the TCRdb copy is restricted to in-frame clones and leaves out a portion. The sample has hundreds of thousands of clones, about 87% seen once; the top ten hold around 1.6%. The sequenced sample consisted of PBMCs or T cells enriched from blood (not recorded which). The receptors derive from a woman in her forties or fifties who had recovered from COVID-19.

The chain links TRBV7-9 to TRBJ1-2, with 8 bases fitting TRBD1. The CDR3 sequence is 14 residues long. The V segment lost 0 bases and the J segment 6 bases; nucleotides outside the gene matches: 3. In germline, CDR1 is SEHNR, CDR2 FQNEAQ (reference sequence). CDR3 coding DNA: TGTGCCAGCAGCTTAGCACAGGGGGGGAATGGCTACACCTTC. This codes for CASSLAQGGNGYTF.

V usage is TRBV18 and J usage is TRBJ1-1; D possibly corresponds to TRBD1 (5 bases). V lost 1 base to trimming and J lost 3 bases, with 12 bases between them. This CDR3 contains 15 residues. Germline V gene lookup returns CDR1 KGHSH and CDR2 LQKENI. The CDR3: CASSPQGIEDTEAFF. CDR3 coding DNA: TGTGCCAGCTCACCACAGGGGATAGAGGACACTGAAGCTTTCTTT.

The chain joins TRBV13 to TRBJ2-5, with D maybe TRBD2 (6 bases). Trimming pared 2 bases from V and 3 bases from J, leaving 13 bases between. This CDR3 region has 15 residues. CDR1 PRHDT and CDR2 FYEKMQ come from the germline V gene (reference sequence). DNA of the CDR3: TGTGCCAGCAGCTTAATGCCTAGCGAGAAAGAGACCCAGTACTTC. It yields the protein CASSLMPSEKETQYF.

The chain joins TRBV7-6 to TRBJ2-1; perhaps TRBD1 as D (6 bases). In germline, CDR1 is SGHVS, CDR2 FNYEAQ. This CDR3 contains 14 residues. V gave up 1 base and J gave up 9 bases, with 13 bases separating them. Here the CDR3 DNA reads TGTGCCAGCAGCTTAGTGGGACAAACCGGTGAGCAGTTCTTC. As protein: CASSLVGQTGEQFF.

This chain uses TRBV28 with TRBJ1-3, with a weak D call TRBD1 (6 bases). The CDR3 is 14 amino acids. From germline, CDR1 is MDHEN and CDR2 SYDVKM. Trimming removed 6 bases from V and 0 bases from J, with 9 bases in between. CDR3 residues: CASRSGASGNTIYF. DNA for the CDR3: TGTGCCAGCAGGTCAGGGGCCTCTGGAAACACCATATATTTT.

The gene calls are TRBV27 and TRBJ2-1, with TRBD2 identical over 12 bases. The germline CDR1 and CDR2 sequences are MNHEY and SMNVEV (reference sequence). This CDR3 contains 15 residues. The V segment lost 8 bases and the J segment 8 bases; nucleotides outside the gene matches: 10. The CDR3 DNA is TGTGCCAGCCAACGACTAGCGGGAGTGTTCGATGAGCAGTTCTTC. This codes for CASQRLAGVFDEQFF.

V is TRBV7-2 and J is TRBJ2-5, with 11 bases that match TRBD1. After removal of 1 base from V and 5 bases from J, the junction contained 15 bases not matched to a gene. Germline V gene sequence: CDR1 SGHTA, CDR2 FQGNSA. The CDR3 length is 19 residues. The CDR3 bases are TGTGCCAGCAGCTTAGTCTTTTGGGGGACAGGGGGGCGAGAGGAGACCCAGTACTTC. As protein: CASSLVFWGTGGREETQYF.

This clone was seen a single time. The chain couples TRBV4-2 to TRBJ2-7; 11 bases are a match to TRBD2. V trimming: 4 bases; J trimming: 0 bases; junction bases outside the gene matches: 2. This CDR3 is 15 amino acids long. Germline V CDR1 and CDR2: LGHNA, YNFKEQ. CDR3 in DNA: TGTGCCAGCAGCCCGGGACTAGCGGTCTCCTACGAGCAGTACTTC. It yields the protein CASSPGLAVSYEQYF.

V usage is TRBV29-1 and J usage is TRBJ2-1; D is unresolved. V lost 4 bases and J lost 6, with 10 bases in between. CDR1 is SQVTM, CDR2 ANQGSEA, per germline. CDR3 length: 12 residues. The DNA for the CDR3 is TGCAGCGTTGGTATGGCTTCCAATGAGCAGTTCTTC. Protein: CSVGMASNEQFF.

The J gene is TRBJ2-2, the V gene TRBV24-1; 11 bases align to TRBD2. The germline gives CDR1 KGHDR, CDR2 SFDVKD. The V gene end was trimmed by 9 bases and the J gene end by 5 bases; junction bases not matched to a gene: 7. CDR3 length: 15 residues. The CDR3 DNA follows: TGTGCCACCTCTAGCGGGAGGAGGGCAACCGGGGAGCTGTTTTTT. Amino acid sequence: CATSSGRRATGELFF.

This clone was observed a single time. This chain links TRBV6-1 with TRBJ2-3, with 14 bases identical to TRBD2. Trimming cost V 2 bases and J 4 bases; bases outside gene matches: 8. Germline-derived CDR1 and CDR2 are MNHNS and SASEGT. CDR3 length: 18 amino acids. CDR3 loop: CASSEPGLAGVGADTQYF. The CDR3 nucleotides are TGTGCCAGCAGTGAACCGGGACTAGCGGGAGTGGGAGCAGATACGCAGTATTTT.